Listed below are T cell receptor beta chains from one sample, sequenced in a study of T cells in Graves' hyperthyroidism and ophthalmopathy. TCRdb reprocessed the multiplex PCR reads via MiXCR and lists one record per CDR3 protein. The table records around 350,000 distinct CDR3 sequences, approximately 15% of them present only once. Material: blood. These receptors originate from a woman in her twenties or thirties with Graves' ophthalmopathy. CDR3s include the opening cysteine and the closing phenylalanine or tryptophan. The D gene is left open where the match is weak.

cdr3_aa d_call j_call v_call
CASSLGHPGPNEQYF NA TRBJ2-7 TRBV5-6
CASSESAARTSYNEQFF NA TRBJ2-1 TRBV25-1
CASTIRGNRRSTEAFF NA TRBJ1-1 TRBV6-2/TRBV6-3
CASTEYNLGLLNNEQFF NA TRBJ2-1 TRBV2
CASSLSAGINSPLHF NA TRBJ1-6 TRBV7-2
CSAPSGAANEKLFF NA TRBJ1-4 TRBV20-1
CATSDSRQGPNQPQHF TRBD1 TRBJ1-5 TRBV24-1
CSAKNLRGGHNEQFF TRBD2 TRBJ2-1 TRBV20-1
CASSQIGVGVAGGQETQYF TRBD2 TRBJ2-5 TRBV7-2
CASKDNGLGDTQYF NA TRBJ2-3 TRBV5-4
CAGRDGERDSPLHF NA TRBJ1-6 TRBV12-3/TRBV12-4
CASSLRKRDTYNQPQHF NA TRBJ1-5 TRBV7-9
CSAGETYNEQFF NA TRBJ2-1 TRBV20-1
CASSLQSGPPTRPQHF NA TRBJ1-5 TRBV5-6
CASSLVGGGPSPEGQYF NA TRBJ2-7 TRBV7-2
CSARDSRGGPYNEQFF TRBD2 TRBJ2-1 TRBV20-1
CSARAGGRSSEQFF TRBD2 TRBJ2-1 TRBV20-1
CASSRQGSWTGELFF TRBD1 TRBJ2-2 TRBV6-1
CSLSHAQETQYF NA TRBJ2-5 TRBV29-1
CASSQGQSNYGYTF NA TRBJ1-2 TRBV5-1
CASTLTGALTDTQYF TRBD1 TRBJ2-3 TRBV6-1
CAWKSQWSQALNTEAFF NA TRBJ1-1 TRBV30
CASSQTYYGNTIYF NA TRBJ1-3 TRBV7-2
CASSQDRGWDTDEQYF NA TRBJ2-7 TRBV3-1
CASKAQGGTGELFF NA TRBJ2-2 TRBV5-1
CASSVDRPDNSPLHF NA TRBJ1-6 TRBV9
CASSQGPGNNSPRHF NA TRBJ1-6 TRBV3-1